The sequence of this TCR beta chain was determined in a study of metastatic and nonmetastatic thyroid tumors. Study at large: The study looked at repertoires side by side in blood and in tumor or nodule tissue from malignant and benign thyroid patients.

General study findings and limits: TCR beta diversity was reportedly significantly higher in malignant thyroid tumors than benign nodules, in blood and tumor.

Remarks on this clone: Antigen: not known.

Nobody among the patients had been given any treatment before thyroid surgery. The V gene's germline CDR1 is SGHVS and CDR2 FQNEAQ. CDR3 length: 16 residues. V lost 4 bases to trimming and J lost 5 bases, with 20 bases between them. In the original processing: Built for papillary thyroid cancer, a distant-metastasis classifier drew on CDR3 differences across clinicopathological groups. TCRdb recomputed clones from the PCR reads via MiXCR. Here the V and J calls rest on TCRdb's processing, not on the authors' analysis. The sample records thousands of clones, roughly 25% being singletons. The TCR sequence derives from a male donor with papillary thyroid cancer or a benign thyroid nodule (not recorded which). Some clones in this sample may be carry-over from other donors' samples. The sample consisted of adjacent normal tissue. The chain joins TRBV7-8 to TRBJ1-1, with D possibly matching TRBD1 (6 bases). CDR3 nucleotides: TGTGCCAGCAGCTCCCCCTTGGGGCAGGGGAGAACTGAAGCTTTCTTT. Translating it yields CASSSPLGQGRTEAFF.